This TCR beta chain is from a study of T cell changes during pregnancy in multiple sclerosis. Trimming took 0 bases from V and 10 from J, leaving 14 bases between them. CDR3 length: 14 amino acids. Germline V gene data show CDR1 as WNHNN and CDR2 as SYGVQD (reference sequence). Measured with immunoSEQ multiplex PCR; TCRdb has only the in-frame clones, and not every one. Of some 99,000 clones listed, roughly 94% are singletons. The chain combines TRBV10-1 with TRBJ2-3, with a weak D call TRBD2 (6 bases). The source material was peripheral blood, sampled after pregnancy. This clonotype originated in a female donor in good health, enrolled as a control in a pregnancy study. The CDR3 coding sequence is TGCGCCAGCAGTGAGTCCCTAGCGTCCAGGGCGCAGTATTTT. Protein: CASSESLASRAQYF.